Listed here are 9 T cell receptor beta chains from one sample, sequenced in a study of early T cells in non-severe SARS-CoV-2 infection. From the 5' RACE reads, TCRdb called clonotypes with MiXCR, one entry per CDR3 protein. This sample has roughly 34,000 distinct CDR3 sequences, with 6% to 7% found just once. The source material was whole blood. Source of these receptors: an adult who was a healthcare worker with PCR-confirmed SARS-CoV-2 infection or an uninfected control (not recorded which).

In this sample, this clonotype turned up many times. The chain uses TRBV20-1 and TRBJ1-1; weak D call: TRBD1 (5 bases). This CDR3 has 11 residues. Germline V lookup: CDR1 DFQATT, CDR2 SNEGSKA (reference sequence). V lost 5 bases and J lost 4, with 8 bases in between. CDR3 in amino acids: CSAWGSTEAFF. CDR3 DNA: TGCAGTGCTTGGGGGAGCACTGAAGCTTTCTTT.

V is TRBV20-1 and J is TRBJ2-3; the match to TRBD2 covers 8 bases. The CDR3 has 17 amino acids. Germline trimming cut 6 bases from V and 2 bases from J; bases unmatched to any gene: 16. Germline CDR1 and CDR2: DFQATT and SNEGSKA (reference sequence). DNA for the CDR3: TGCAGTGCCCTAGAGTTGGCGGGGGGCGGACACACAGATACGCAGTATTTT. Protein product: CSALELAGGGHTDTQYF.

The chain links TRBV20-1 to TRBJ1-2; D unresolved. Germline V lookup: CDR1 DFQATT, CDR2 SNEGSKA (reference sequence). V lost 3 bases and J 2 bases, leaving 7 bases between the germline ends. The CDR3 has 12 amino acids. This CDR3 reads CSASVENYGYTF. The CDR3 DNA reads TGCAGTGCTAGCGTAGAGAACTATGGCTACACCTTC.

The J gene is TRBJ1-5, the V gene TRBV5-6; D gene unclear. The germline gives CDR1 SGHDT, CDR2 YYEEEE. Between the trimmed V and J ends, which lost 3 bases and 2 bases, there was a span of 12 bases. This CDR3 contains 15 residues. CDR3 loop: CASSSQDAGNQPQHF. The CDR3 DNA reads TGTGCCAGCAGCTCCCAAGATGCGGGCAATCAGCCCCAGCATTTT.

This clonotype was recorded at least ten times. This chain connects TRBV29-1 to TRBJ2-2; maybe TRBD1 (6 bases). V lost 2 bases and J 4 bases, leaving 17 bases between the germline ends. Germline lookup yields CDR1 SQVTM and CDR2 ANQGSEA. The CDR3 spans 16 residues. For the CDR3, the DNA is TGCAGCGTTGAATCGGGCCCAACAGGGAGCACCGGGGAGCTGTTTTTT. This sequence encodes CSVESGPTGSTGELFF.

This clonotype appeared many times. The V call is TRBV29-1, the J call TRBJ2-3, with 10 bases lining up with TRBD2. Trimming cost V 5 bases and J 7 bases; bases outside gene matches: 6. In germline, CDR1 is SQVTM, CDR2 ANQGSEA. The CDR3 is 13 residues long. The chain's CDR3 is CSVRTSGPNTQYF. The CDR3 DNA follows: TGCAGCGTTCGGACTAGCGGCCCTAATACGCAGTATTTT.

This rearrangement joins TRBV3-1 to TRBJ2-2; D remains unclear. This CDR3 contains 11 residues. Trimming shortened V by 3 bases and J by 4 bases, and 0 bases separated the two germline ends. CDR1 is LGHDT and CDR2 is YNNKEL in the germline V gene (reference sequence). The CDR3 region is CASSHTGELFF. DNA of the CDR3: TGTGCCAGCAGCCACACCGGGGAGCTGTTTTTT.

This clonotype is medium-sized. The chain carries TRBV12-3 or TRBV12-4 and TRBJ2-1; D gene ambiguous. There are 15 residues in the CDR3. V lost 1 base and J 3 bases, leaving 10 bases between the germline ends. This chain's CDR3 is CASSLGGLLYNEQFF. The CDR3 nucleotides are TGTGCCAGCAGTTTAGGCGGTTTACTCTACAATGAGCAGTTCTTC.

This clonotype was seen many times. The CDR3 sequence: CASSLIPGQPNTEAFF. In DNA form, the CDR3 reads TGTGCCAGCAGCTTAATACCCGGACAGCCAAACACTGAAGCTTTCTTT. The chain links TRBV7-8 to TRBJ1-1, with D maybe TRBD1 (6 bases). CDR3 length equals 16 residues. Per the germline V gene, CDR1 is SGHVS and CDR2 is FQNEAQ. V gave up 2 bases and J gave up 2 bases, with 15 bases separating them. The full variable domain, in which reference TRBV7-8 and TRBJ1-1 provide the parts outside the CDR3, is GAGVSQSPRYKVAKRGQDVALRCDPISGHVSLFWYQQALGQGPEFLTYFQNEAQLDKSGLPSDRFFAERPEGSVSTLKIQRTQQEDSAVYLCASSLIPGQPNTEAFFGQGTRLTVV.